These T cell receptor beta chains were read from a single sample in a study of blood T cell repertoires in COVID-19. Produced via immunoSEQ multiplex PCR; TCRdb's table is partial and in-frame only. The sample lists 200,000 to 250,000 clones; 84% were seen once. Source material: PBMCs or T cells enriched from blood (not recorded which). These receptors were collected from a woman in her forties who had recovered from COVID-19. Each CDR3 is given with its conserved first and last residue. D genes are given only for firm matches. Size values are once, few and many counts, or a class for expanded clones, and some rows have none.

V gene	J gene	clone size	D gene	CDR3 DNA	CDR3 protein
TRBV7-2	TRBJ2-3	NA	TRBD2	TGTGCCAGCAGCGCAGGACTAGCGTACACAGATACGCAGTATTTT	CASSAGLAYTDTQYF
TRBV27	TRBJ1-2	few	TRBD1	TGTGCCAGCAGTCCCTTCGGGACAGGGGAAATTAACTATGGCTACACCTTC	CASSPFGTGEINYGYTF
TRBV19	TRBJ1-6	NA	TRBD1	TGTGCCACGACTGAGACAGGGGGCGGTTGGATTTCACCCCTCCACTTT	CATTETGGGWISPLHF
TRBV6-5	TRBJ1-1	once	TRBD1	TGTGCCAGCAGGGGCTGGACAGGGGGCAGAACTGAAGCTTTCTTT	CASRGWTGGRTEAFF
TRBV13	TRBJ2-3	NA	TRBD1	TGTGCCAGCAGCTTTGGGGGACAGCCCACAGATACGCAGTATTTT	CASSFGGQPTDTQYF
TRBV12-3/TRBV12-4	TRBJ2-1	NA	NA	TGTGCCAGCAGTCCGGGTCGTAATGAGCAGTTCTTC	CASSPGRNEQFF
TRBV2	TRBJ1-2	NA	NA	TGTGCCAGCCCGGGGGAAGGCTACACCTTC	CASPGEGYTF
TRBV7-8	TRBJ2-2	NA	TRBD2	TGTGCCAGCAGCTTTTCCGCGGGGGACACCGGGGAGCTGTTTTTT	CASSFSAGDTGELFF
TRBV3-1/TRBV3-2	TRBJ1-4	NA	NA	TGTGCCAGCAGCCAAGAGGCGGTCCTTAATGAAAAACTGTTTTTT	CASSQEAVLNEKLFF
TRBV4-3	TRBJ2-3	once	NA	TGCGCCAGCAGCCAAGATGCCGGGAGAGGGACAGATACGCAGTATTTT	CASSQDAGRGTDTQYF
TRBV5-1	TRBJ1-1	NA	TRBD1	TGCGCCAGTTCCCACCCGGACAGGGACACTGAAGCTTTCTTT	CASSHPDRDTEAFF
TRBV7-3	TRBJ2-1	NA	TRBD2	TGTGCCAGCAGCCCCTTCGGCGGGAGGAATGAGCAGTTCTTC	CASSPFGGRNEQFF
TRBV1	TRBJ1-1	NA	NA	TGCACCAGCAGCCAAGATAAAGGACAACTGGAAGCTTTCTTT	CTSSQDKGQLEAFF
TRBV11-2	TRBJ2-4	NA	NA	TGTGCCAGCAGCTTAGATATGAGTCGGGTGGCCAAAAACATTCAGTACTTC	CASSLDMSRVAKNIQYF
TRBV28	TRBJ1-3	NA	TRBD1	TGTGCCAGCAGTTCTTCCGGACAGGGGAGAGGAAACACCATATATTTT	CASSSSGQGRGNTIYF
TRBV7-2	TRBJ2-3	few	NA	TGTGCCAGCAGCACTTACCGCGTATGGGGGAGGACAGATACGCAGTATTTT	CASSTYRVWGRTDTQYF